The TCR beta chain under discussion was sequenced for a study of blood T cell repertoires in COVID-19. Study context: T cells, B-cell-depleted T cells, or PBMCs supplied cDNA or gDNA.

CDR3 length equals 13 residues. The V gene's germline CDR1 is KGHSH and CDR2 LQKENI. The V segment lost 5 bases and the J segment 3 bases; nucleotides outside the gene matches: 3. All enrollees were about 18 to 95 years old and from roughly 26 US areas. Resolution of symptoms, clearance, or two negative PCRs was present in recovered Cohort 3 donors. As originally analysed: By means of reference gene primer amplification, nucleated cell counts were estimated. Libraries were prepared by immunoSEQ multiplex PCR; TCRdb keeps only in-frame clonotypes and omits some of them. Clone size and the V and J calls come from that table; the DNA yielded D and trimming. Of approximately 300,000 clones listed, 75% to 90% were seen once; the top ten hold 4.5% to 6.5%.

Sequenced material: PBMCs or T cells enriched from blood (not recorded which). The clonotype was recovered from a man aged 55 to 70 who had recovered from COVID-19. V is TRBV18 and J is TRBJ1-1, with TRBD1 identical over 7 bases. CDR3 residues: CASSMDRYTEAFF. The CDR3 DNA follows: TGTGCCAGCTCAATGGACAGGTACACTGAAGCTTTCTTT.